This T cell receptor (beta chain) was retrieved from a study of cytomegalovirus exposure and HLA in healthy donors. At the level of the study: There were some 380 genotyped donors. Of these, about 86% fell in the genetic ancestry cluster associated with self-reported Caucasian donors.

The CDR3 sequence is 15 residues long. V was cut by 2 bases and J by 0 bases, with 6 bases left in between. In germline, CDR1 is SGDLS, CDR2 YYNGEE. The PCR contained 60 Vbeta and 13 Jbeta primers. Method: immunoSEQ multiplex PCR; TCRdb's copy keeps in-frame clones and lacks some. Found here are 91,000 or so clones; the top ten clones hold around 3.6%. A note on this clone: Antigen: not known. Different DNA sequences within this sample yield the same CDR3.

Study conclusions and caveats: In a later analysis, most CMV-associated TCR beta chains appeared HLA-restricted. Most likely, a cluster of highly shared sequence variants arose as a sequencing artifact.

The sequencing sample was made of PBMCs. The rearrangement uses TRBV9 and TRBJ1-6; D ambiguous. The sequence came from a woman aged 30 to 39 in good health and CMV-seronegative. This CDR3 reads CASSVSVSYNSPLHF. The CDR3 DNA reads TGTGCCAGCAGCGTGTCGGTCTCCTATAATTCACCCCTCCACTTT.